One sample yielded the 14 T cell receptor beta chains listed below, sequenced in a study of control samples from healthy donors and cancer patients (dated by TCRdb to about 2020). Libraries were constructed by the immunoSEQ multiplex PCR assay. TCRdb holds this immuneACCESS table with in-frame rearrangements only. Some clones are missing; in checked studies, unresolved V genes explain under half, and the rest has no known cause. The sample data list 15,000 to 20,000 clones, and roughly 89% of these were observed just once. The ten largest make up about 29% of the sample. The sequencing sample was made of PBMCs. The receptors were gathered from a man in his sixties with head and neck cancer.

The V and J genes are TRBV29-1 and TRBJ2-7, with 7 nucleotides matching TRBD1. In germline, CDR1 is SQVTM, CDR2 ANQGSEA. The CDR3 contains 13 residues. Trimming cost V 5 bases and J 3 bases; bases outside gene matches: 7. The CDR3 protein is CSVRGQGDYEQYF. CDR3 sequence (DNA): TGCAGCGTTCGAGGGCAGGGGGACTACGAGCAGTACTTC.

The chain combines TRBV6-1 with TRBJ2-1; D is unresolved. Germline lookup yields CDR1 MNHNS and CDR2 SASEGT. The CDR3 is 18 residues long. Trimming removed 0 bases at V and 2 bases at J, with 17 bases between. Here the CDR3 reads CASSEAYKGIPPYNEQFF. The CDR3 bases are TGTGCCAGCAGTGAAGCGTACAAGGGTATCCCACCCTACAATGAGCAGTTCTTC.

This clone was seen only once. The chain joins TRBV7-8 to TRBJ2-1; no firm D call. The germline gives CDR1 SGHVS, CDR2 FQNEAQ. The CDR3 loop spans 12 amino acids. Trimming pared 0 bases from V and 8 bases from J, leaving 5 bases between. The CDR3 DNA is TGTGCCAGCAGCTTAGCGCGCCATGAGCAGTTCTTC. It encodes CASSLARHEQFF.

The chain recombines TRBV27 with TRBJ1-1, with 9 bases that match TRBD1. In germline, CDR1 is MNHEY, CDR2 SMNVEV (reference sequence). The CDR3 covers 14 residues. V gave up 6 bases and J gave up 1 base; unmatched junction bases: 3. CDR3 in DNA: TGTGCCAGCAGGCGACAGGGGGAGAACACTGAAGCTTTCTTT. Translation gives CASRRQGENTEAFF.

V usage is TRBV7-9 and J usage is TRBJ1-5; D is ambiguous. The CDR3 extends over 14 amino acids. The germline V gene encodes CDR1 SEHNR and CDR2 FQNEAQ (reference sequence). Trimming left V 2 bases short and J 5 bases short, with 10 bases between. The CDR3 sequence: CASSLMSEYQPQHF. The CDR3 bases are TGTGCCAGCAGCTTAATGTCGGAATATCAGCCCCAGCATTTT.

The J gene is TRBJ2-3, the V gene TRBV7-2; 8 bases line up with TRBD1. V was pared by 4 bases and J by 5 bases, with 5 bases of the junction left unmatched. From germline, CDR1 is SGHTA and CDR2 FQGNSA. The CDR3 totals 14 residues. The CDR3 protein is CASSWGQAEDTQYF. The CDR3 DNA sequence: TGTGCCAGCAGCTGGGGACAGGCGGAAGATACGCAGTATTTT.

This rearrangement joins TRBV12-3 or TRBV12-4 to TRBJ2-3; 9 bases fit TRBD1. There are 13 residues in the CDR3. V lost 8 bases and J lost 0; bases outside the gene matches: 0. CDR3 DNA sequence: TGTGCCAGCGGACAGGGGAGCACAGATACGCAGTATTTT. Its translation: CASGQGSTDTQYF.

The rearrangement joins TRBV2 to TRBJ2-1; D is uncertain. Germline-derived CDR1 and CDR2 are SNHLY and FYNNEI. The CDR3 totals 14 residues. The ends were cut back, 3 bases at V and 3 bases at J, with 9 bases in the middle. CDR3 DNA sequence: TGTGCCAGCAGTGAGCACTACCTCTACAATGAGCAGTTCTTC. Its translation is CASSEHYLYNEQFF. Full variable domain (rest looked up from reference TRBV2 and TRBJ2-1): EPEVTQTPSHQVTQMGQEVILRCVPISNHLYFYWYRQILGQKVEFLVSFYNNEISEKSEIFDDQFSVERPDGSNFTLKIRSTKLEDSAMYFCASSEHYLYNEQFFGPGTRLTVL.

The CDR3 reads CASSFRLAGGETQYF. The CDR3 nucleotides are TGTGCCAGCAGCTTCCGACTAGCGGGGGGTGAGACCCAGTACTTC. The chain has TRBV7-8 and TRBJ2-5; 13 positions agree with TRBD2. Germline CDR1 SGHVS, CDR2 FQNEAQ. Trimming took 3 bases from V and 5 from J; bases not matched to a gene: 3. The CDR3 has 15 residues.

CDR3 sequence (DNA): TGCGCCAGCAGCTTGGACCGGGGGGTCTATGGCTACACCTTC. Its translation: CASSLDRGVYGYTF. The chain is built from TRBV5-1 and TRBJ1-2; D may be TRBD1 (5 bases). The CDR3 has 14 residues. The V and J ends lost 0 bases and 4 bases respectively, with 10 bases between them. CDR1 and CDR2 (germline): SGHRS, YFSETQ.

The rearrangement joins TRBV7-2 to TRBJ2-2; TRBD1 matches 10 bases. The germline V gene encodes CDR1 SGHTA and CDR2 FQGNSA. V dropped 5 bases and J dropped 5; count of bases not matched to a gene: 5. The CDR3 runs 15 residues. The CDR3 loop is CASSPGQGGTGELFF. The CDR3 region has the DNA TGTGCCAGCAGCCCAGGACAGGGGGGGACCGGGGAGCTGTTTTTT.

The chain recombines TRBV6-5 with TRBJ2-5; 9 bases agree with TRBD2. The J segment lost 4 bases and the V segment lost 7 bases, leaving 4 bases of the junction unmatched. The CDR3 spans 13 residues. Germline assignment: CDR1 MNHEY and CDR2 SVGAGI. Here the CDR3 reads CASKRGARETQYF. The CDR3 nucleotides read TGTGCCAGCAAGCGGGGGGCAAGAGAGACCCAGTACTTC.

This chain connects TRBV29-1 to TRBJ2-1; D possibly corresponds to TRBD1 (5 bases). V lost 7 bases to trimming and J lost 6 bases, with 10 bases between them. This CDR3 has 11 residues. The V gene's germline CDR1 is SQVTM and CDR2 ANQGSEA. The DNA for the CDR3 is TGCAGCGCCCGACAGACCAATGAGCAGTTCTTC. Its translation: CSARQTNEQFF.

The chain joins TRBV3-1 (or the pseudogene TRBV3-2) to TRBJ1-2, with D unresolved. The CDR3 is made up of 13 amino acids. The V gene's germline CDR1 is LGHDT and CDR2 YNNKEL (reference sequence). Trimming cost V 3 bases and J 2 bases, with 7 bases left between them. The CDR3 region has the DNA TGTGCCAGCAGCCAGGGTGTGAACTATGGCTACACCTTC. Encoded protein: CASSQGVNYGYTF.